A single sample is the source of the 32 T cell receptor beta chains below, sequenced in a study of T cells in Graves' hyperthyroidism and ophthalmopathy. Using RNA transcripts as the source, TCR beta CDR3 regions were amplified. The HTBI primer set drove a first-round RT-PCR of the TCR CDR3. TCRdb re-analysed the multiplex PCR reads in MiXCR, keeping a single row per CDR3 protein. The sample lists 370,000 or so distinct CDR3 sequences, just under 25% occurring once. Material: blood. These receptors were taken from a man aged 45-60 years with Graves' hyperthyroidism.

V and J are TRBV15 and TRBJ2-2; D call uncertain. The CDR3 runs 17 residues. Germline V CDR1 and CDR2: LNHNV, YYDKDF (reference sequence). V lost 1 base and J lost 6, with 18 bases in between. CDR3 bases: TGTGCCACCAGCAGAGGGGTGAAACAAGGCGTTCCCGGGGAGCTGTTTTTT. It translates to CATSRGVKQGVPGELFF.

The V and J genes are TRBV6-4 and TRBJ1-4; unclear D gene. This CDR3 region has 15 residues. The germline V and J ends were trimmed by 5 bases and 5 bases, with 15 bases remaining between them. Per germline, CDR1 MRHNA and CDR2 SNTAGT. The CDR3 sequence is CASSYRSRANEKLFF. CDR3 DNA: TGTGCCAGCAGTTACCGGTCCCGCGCGAATGAAAAACTGTTTTTT.

This clonotype was detected many times. The rearrangement uses TRBV11-3 and TRBJ2-3, with a tentative D call TRBD1 (6 bases). The CDR3 loop spans 15 amino acids. V was pared by 4 bases and J by 1 base, with 12 bases between. CDR1 is SGHNT, CDR2 YENEEA, per germline. The CDR3 is CASSSEGVRTDTQYF. CDR3 sequence (DNA): TGTGCCAGCAGCTCCGAGGGGGTGCGCACAGATACGCAGTATTTT.

The chain recombines TRBV3-1 with TRBJ2-1, with a tentative D call TRBD2 (6 bases). Germline V gene data show CDR1 as LGHDT and CDR2 as YNNKEL (reference sequence). The CDR3 is 14 amino acids. V was shortened by 1 base and J by 10 bases, with 14 bases between the two germline ends. The CDR3 nucleotides are TGTGCCAGCAGCCAAGGCAATTGGGGGAGGGAGCAGTTCTTC. It translates to CASSQGNWGREQFF.

The genes are TRBV28 and TRBJ2-7; D may correspond to TRBD1 or TRBD2 (5 bases each). Germline loops: CDR1 MDHEN, CDR2 SYDVKM. This CDR3 has 14 amino acids. V was cut by 5 bases and J by 0 bases, with 11 bases left in between. Written as DNA, the CDR3 is TGTGCCAGCAGTACCGGGACGGCCTCCTACGAGCAGTACTTC. Protein product: CASSTGTASYEQYF. The variable domain in full, completed from reference TRBV28 and TRBJ2-7, reads DVKVTQSSRYLVKRTGEKVFLECVQDMDHENMFWYRQDPGLGLRLIYFSYDVKMKEKGDIPEGYSVSREKKERFSLILESASTNQTSMYLCASSTGTASYEQYFGPGTRLTVT.

The rearrangement uses TRBV27 and TRBJ1-2, with D possibly TRBD1 on 5 matching bases. Germline CDR1 is MNHEY and CDR2 is SMNVEV (reference sequence). V was pared by 5 bases and J by 3 bases, with 16 bases between. The CDR3 extends over 15 amino acids. The CDR3 is CASSRLGGTYYGYTF. CDR3 DNA sequence: TGTGCCAGCAGTCGGCTCGGGGGAACCTACTATGGCTACACCTTC.

A single count supports this clonotype. A much larger clone differs by one base, so this may be a read error. The chain joins TRBV29-1 to TRBJ1-5, with TRBD1 matching 9 bases. Trimming cost V 4 bases and J 4 bases; bases outside gene matches: 5. The length of the CDR3 is 14 residues. Germline V CDR1 and CDR2: SQVTM, ANQGSEA. CDR3 sequence: CSVAEGTGNQPQHF. In DNA form, the CDR3 reads TGCAGCGTTGCCGAAGGGACAGGGAATCAGCCCCAGCATTTT. Based on the CDR3 plus reference TRBV29-1 and TRBJ1-5, the full variable domain is SAVISQKPSRDICQRGTSLTIQCQVDSQVTMMFWYRQQPGQSLTLIATANQGSEATYESGFVIDKFPISRPNLTFSTLTVSNMSPEDSSIYLCSVAEGTGNQPQHFGDGTRLSIL.

This clonotype was detected ten times or more. In nucleotides, the CDR3 is TGTGCCAGCAGTTCGGGACTAGCGGGAGTTGGGGATGAGCAGTTCTTC. This encodes CASSSGLAGVGDEQFF. The chain combines TRBV12-3 or TRBV12-4 with TRBJ2-1; 14 positions agree with TRBD2. Trimming at V came to 4 bases and at J to 8 bases, leaving 7 bases not matched to a gene. The CDR3 is 16 residues long.

In its sample, this clonotype was seen a few times. The J gene is TRBJ2-3, the V gene TRBV7-3, with D unclear. The CDR3 is 14 residues long. The V end lost 3 bases, the J end lost 2 bases, and 9 bases lay between the germline ends. Germline CDR1 reads SGHTA; CDR2 reads FQGTGA. Written as DNA, the CDR3 is TGTGCCAGCAGCTTGACCCATCACACAGATACGCAGTATTTT. Translating it yields CASSLTHHTDTQYF.

The V call is TRBV2, the J call TRBJ2-7; 9 nucleotides agree with TRBD2. The V segment lost 3 bases and the J segment 3 bases; nucleotides outside the gene matches: 3. Germline V gives CDR1 SNHLY, CDR2 FYNNEI. The CDR3 extends over 14 amino acids. CDR3 coding DNA: TGTGCCAGCAGTGACAGAGCGGGGGGCTACGAGCAGTACTTC. Residues: CASSDRAGGYEQYF.

The chain uses TRBV28 and TRBJ1-5; TRBD1 aligns across 8 bases. CDR3 length: 14 amino acids. With 9 bases clipped from V and 4 bases from J, the junction kept 8 bases outside the gene matches. Per the germline V gene, CDR1 is MDHEN and CDR2 is SYDVKM. CDR3 bases: TGTGCCAGGAGCTATCAGGGGGCTAATCAGCCCCAGCATTTT. It is translated as CARSYQGANQPQHF.

The V call is TRBV4-1, the J call TRBJ2-1; D may correspond to TRBD1 or TRBD2 (7 bases each). The CDR3 contains 17 residues. Trimming stripped 0 bases from V and 3 bases from J, with 15 bases between. Germline V gives CDR1 MGHRA, CDR2 YSYEKL. In nucleotides, the CDR3 is TGCGCCAGCAGCCAAGATCGGGGGGACAGCTACTACAATGAGCAGTTCTTC. Its translation is CASSQDRGDSYYNEQFF.

This clonotype appeared many times. This rearrangement joins TRBV12-3 or TRBV12-4 to TRBJ2-7, with a possible D match to TRBD2 (5 bases). V shed 5 bases and J shed 5 bases, with 16 bases lying between them. This CDR3 is 14 amino acids long. The CDR3 DNA reads as TGTGCCAGCAGTCCCCCTGAGGGTCCCCACGAGCAGTACTTC. The encoded protein is CASSPPEGPHEQYF.

This chain links TRBV18 with TRBJ2-7; D is unresolved. Deletions cut 2 bases from V and 3 bases from J, with 5 bases between. CDR3 length: 12 residues. The germline gives CDR1 KGHSH, CDR2 LQKENI. CDR3 protein: CASSPNNYEQYF. The CDR3 region has the DNA TGTGCCAGCTCACCAAACAACTACGAGCAGTACTTC.

This chain connects TRBV2 to TRBJ2-3, with TRBD2 matching over 9 bases. The CDR3 runs to 18 residues. In germline, CDR1 is SNHLY, CDR2 FYNNEI. The V gene end was trimmed by 6 bases and the J gene end by 0 bases; junction bases not matched to a gene: 13. CDR3 nucleotides: TGTGCCAGCAGGGGGGGGGCTAGCGGGACGACTAGCACAGATACGCAGTATTTT. Encoded protein: CASRGGASGTTSTDTQYF.

This clonotype has only a few counts. The rearrangement links TRBV7-2 to TRBJ2-3, with TRBD2 matching over 11 bases. The V segment lost 5 bases and the J segment 7 bases; nucleotides outside the gene matches: 8. The CDR3 is 15 residues long. Per germline, CDR1 SGHTA and CDR2 FQGNSA. The CDR3 nucleotides are TGTGCCAGCAGCCCCATAGCGGGAGGGCCATATACGCAGTATTTT. Protein product: CASSPIAGGPYTQYF.

This clonotype was seen ten or more times. The V call is TRBV20-1, the J call TRBJ2-3; D might be TRBD1 or TRBD2, each matching 5 bases. V was cut by 3 bases and J by 2 bases, with 21 bases left in between. CDR1 DFQATT and CDR2 SNEGSKA come from the germline V gene (reference sequence). The CDR3 is made up of 17 amino acids. The CDR3 bases are TGCAGTGCTAGCGGACCTAGCAGGGAAGGACTCACAGATACGCAGTATTTT. This sequence encodes CSASGPSREGLTDTQYF.

This clonotype was picked up many times. The genes are TRBV6-1 and TRBJ1-1; maybe TRBD1 (6 bases). Germline loops: CDR1 MNHNS, CDR2 SASEGT. Trimming left V 5 bases short and J 5 bases short, with 15 bases between. The length of the CDR3 is 14 residues. CDR3 sequence reads: CASSWEGGRTEAFF. The CDR3 coding sequence is TGTGCCAGCAGTTGGGAGGGGGGGCGGACTGAAGCTTTCTTT.

The chain combines TRBV9 with TRBJ1-2, with 7 bases lining up with TRBD1. V dropped 2 bases and J dropped 8; count of bases not matched to a gene: 9. The CDR3 consists of 14 residues. CDR1 and CDR2 (germline): SGDLS, YYNGEE. The CDR3 coding sequence is TGTGCCAGCAGCGTCGGTTCGACAGGGAAGGGCTACACCTTC. Translation gives CASSVGSTGKGYTF.

V usage is TRBV6-1 and J usage is TRBJ2-1; TRBD1 agrees at 10 bases. This CDR3 has 14 residues. Germline-derived CDR1 and CDR2 are MNHNS and SASEGT. V shed 6 bases, J shed 12 bases, and the junction held 11 bases outside the gene matches. CDR3 loop: CASRGQGQTGWQFF. In nucleotides, the CDR3 is TGTGCCAGCAGGGGACAGGGGCAGACCGGGTGGCAGTTCTTC.

This clonotype was seen many times. This chain connects TRBV7-2 to TRBJ2-3; the D gene is possibly TRBD2 (6 bases). Germline CDR1 is SGHTA and CDR2 is FQGNSA. V was pared by 0 bases and J by 0 bases, with 10 bases between. There are 16 residues in the CDR3. The CDR3 loop reads CASSLAGGLSTDTQYF. The CDR3 DNA reads TGTGCCAGCAGCTTAGCCGGGGGACTTAGCACAGATACGCAGTATTTT.

The table lists this clonotype with a few counts. V usage is TRBV5-1 and J usage is TRBJ1-1, with a possible D match to TRBD1 (5 bases). CDR1 is SGHRS, CDR2 YFSETQ, per germline. The CDR3 runs 16 residues. V lost 1 base and J lost 4, with 17 bases in between. Written as DNA, the CDR3 is TGCGCCAGCAGCTTGTTCCAGGGAAGTAGTGGCACTGAAGCTTTCTTT. Protein: CASSLFQGSSGTEAFF.

The chain combines TRBV11-1 with TRBJ1-2; unclear D gene. Germline lookup yields CDR1 SGHAT and CDR2 FQDESV (reference sequence). The CDR3 is 14 residues long. V lost 2 bases and J lost 4, with 11 bases in between. CDR3 region: CASSLRTDTYGYTF. DNA of the CDR3: TGTGCCAGCAGCTTACGGACGGATACCTATGGCTACACCTTC.

The V and J genes are TRBV14 and TRBJ2-1; the D is unclear. The CDR3 contains 18 residues. Germline V gene data show CDR1 as SGHDN and CDR2 as FVKESK. V shed 8 bases and J shed 0 bases, with 23 bases lying between them. CDR3 residues: CASSPGSRHPYSYNEQFF. The CDR3 coding sequence is TGTGCCAGCTCCCCTGGCTCTCGCCACCCATACTCCTACAATGAGCAGTTCTTC.

This clonotype was detected only a few times. The rearrangement links TRBV12-3 or TRBV12-4 to TRBJ2-3, with D maybe TRBD2 (6 bases). The V end was cut by 7 bases, the J end by 4 bases, with 15 bases between. This CDR3 has 14 residues. The CDR3 loop is CASNLARSPDTQYF. CDR3 DNA sequence: TGTGCCAGCAACCTAGCGAGATCTCCAGATACGCAGTATTTT.

V is TRBV19 and J is TRBJ1-2; D might be TRBD1 (5 bases). The CDR3 sequence is 15 residues long. Germline V CDR1 and CDR2: LNHDA, SQIVND (reference sequence). V was trimmed by 10 bases and J by 6 bases, leaving 24 bases between them. The CDR3 protein is CATAHKAGRVDGYTF. As DNA, the CDR3 is TGTGCCACGGCGCATAAGGCGGGCAGGGTTGATGGCTACACCTTC. Variable domain in full (rest from reference TRBV19 and TRBJ1-2): DGGITQSPKYLFRKEGQNVTLSCEQNLNHDAMYWYRQDPGQGLRLIYYSQIVNDFQKGDIAEGYSVSREKKESFPLTVTSAQKNPTAFYLCATAHKAGRVDGYTFGSGTRLTVV.

The CDR3 nucleotides are TGTGCCAGTAAGTTAAGACGGGACGGCTACAATGAGCAGTTCTTC. Amino acid sequence: CASKLRRDGYNEQFF. The J gene is TRBJ2-1, the V gene TRBV11-2; D possibly uses TRBD1 or TRBD2 (5 bases each). The V and J ends lost 9 bases and 3 bases respectively, with 18 bases between them. The CDR3 is 15 residues long. The germline gives CDR1 SGHAT, CDR2 FQNNGV.

As regards this clonotype: A much bigger clone sits one base away, suggesting this may be a read error. The gene calls are TRBV12-3 or TRBV12-4 and TRBJ1-5; 9 bases match TRBD1. With 5 bases clipped from V and 7 bases from J, the junction kept 9 bases outside the gene matches. This CDR3 comprises 15 residues. The DNA for the CDR3 is TGTGCCAGCAGTGAACGGACAGGGGTCGGACAGCCCCAGCATTTT. Translation: CASSERTGVGQPQHF.

This clonotype was seen only a few times. V and J are TRBV6-1 and TRBJ2-5; a weak D match, TRBD2 (6 bases). This CDR3 region has 16 residues. V lost 7 bases and J 6 bases, leaving 24 bases between the germline ends. Germline CDR1 reads MNHNS; CDR2 reads SASEGT. The CDR3 is CASNPRLGGAKKTQYF. CDR3 nucleotides: TGTGCCAGCAATCCGAGACTAGGTGGGGCCAAAAAGACCCAGTACTTC.

The rearrangement links TRBV12-3 or TRBV12-4 to TRBJ2-2; D is unclear. This CDR3 has 16 residues. The V gene lost 2 bases and the J gene lost 0 bases, with 10 bases spanning the gap. The CDR3 sequence: CASSLSRGSNTGELFF. CDR3 bases: TGTGCCAGCAGTTTATCCCGAGGTTCGAACACCGGGGAGCTGTTTTTT.

This clonotype was detected a few times. The genes are TRBV6-2 or TRBV6-3 and TRBJ2-7, with 9 bases that match TRBD1. V lost 5 bases and J lost 8; bases outside the gene matches: 19. The germline V gene encodes CDR1 MNHEY and CDR2 SVGEGT. The CDR3 has 17 residues. The CDR3 region is CASSLGVTGTGIHKQYF. Here the CDR3 DNA reads TGTGCCAGCAGTCTAGGGGTTACCGGGACAGGGATCCACAAGCAGTACTTC.

This clonotype showed up many times. This rearrangement joins TRBV5-1 to TRBJ2-3; the match to TRBD1 covers 7 bases. This CDR3 has 15 residues. Germline V lookup: CDR1 SGHRS, CDR2 YFSETQ. J gave up 4 bases and V 0 bases, and 5 bases lay outside the gene matches. In DNA, the CDR3 is TGCGCCAGCAGCTTGGACAGGGGAGATGCAGATACGCAGTATTTT. Its protein is CASSLDRGDADTQYF.